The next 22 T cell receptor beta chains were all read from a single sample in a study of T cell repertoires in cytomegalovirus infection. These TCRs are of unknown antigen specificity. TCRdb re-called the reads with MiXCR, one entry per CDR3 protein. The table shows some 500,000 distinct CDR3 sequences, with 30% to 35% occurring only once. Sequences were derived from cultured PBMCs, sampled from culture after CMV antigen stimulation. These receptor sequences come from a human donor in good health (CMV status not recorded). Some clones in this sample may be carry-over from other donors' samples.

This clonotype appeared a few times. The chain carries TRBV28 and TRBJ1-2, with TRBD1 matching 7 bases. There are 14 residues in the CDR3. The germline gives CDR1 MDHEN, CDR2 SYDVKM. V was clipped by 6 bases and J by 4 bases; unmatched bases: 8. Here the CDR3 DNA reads TGTGCCAGCAGCCAAACGACAGGGATCTATGGCTACACCTTC. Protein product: CASSQTTGIYGYTF.

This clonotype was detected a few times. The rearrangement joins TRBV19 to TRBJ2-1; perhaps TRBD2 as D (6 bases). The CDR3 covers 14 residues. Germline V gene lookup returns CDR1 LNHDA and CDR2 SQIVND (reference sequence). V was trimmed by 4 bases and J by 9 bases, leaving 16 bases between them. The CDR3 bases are TGTGCCAGTAGTACCCTGACTAGTCCCACTGAGCAGTTCTTC. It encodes CASSTLTSPTEQFF.

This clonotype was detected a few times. The CDR3 loop reads CASSINLVLGNEQFF. The CDR3 DNA is TGTGCCAGTAGTATAAACTTAGTGCTAGGCAATGAGCAGTTCTTC. The J gene is TRBJ2-1, the V gene TRBV19; no firm D call. V was shortened by 2 bases and J by 6 bases, with 14 bases between the two germline ends. CDR1 is LNHDA, CDR2 SQIVND, per germline (reference sequence). This CDR3 is built from 15 residues.

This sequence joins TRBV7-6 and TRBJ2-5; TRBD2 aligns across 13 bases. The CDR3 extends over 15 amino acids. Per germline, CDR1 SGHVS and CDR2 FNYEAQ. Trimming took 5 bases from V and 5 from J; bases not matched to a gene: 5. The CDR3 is CASSPGTSGIETQYF. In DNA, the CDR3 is TGTGCCAGCAGCCCCGGGACTAGCGGGATTGAGACCCAGTACTTC.

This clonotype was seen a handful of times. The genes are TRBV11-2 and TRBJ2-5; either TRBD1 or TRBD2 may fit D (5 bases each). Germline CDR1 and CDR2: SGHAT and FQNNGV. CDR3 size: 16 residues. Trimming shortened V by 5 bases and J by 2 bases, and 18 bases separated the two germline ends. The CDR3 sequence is CASSPPRGWGQETQYF. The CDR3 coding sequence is TGTGCCAGCAGCCCCCCTCGGGGATGGGGGCAAGAGACCCAGTACTTC.

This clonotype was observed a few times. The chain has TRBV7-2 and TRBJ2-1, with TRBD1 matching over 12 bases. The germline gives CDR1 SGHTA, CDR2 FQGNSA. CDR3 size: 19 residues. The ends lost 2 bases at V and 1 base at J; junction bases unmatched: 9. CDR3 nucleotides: TGTGCCAGCAGCTTAACCCGGGACAGGGGGCTTTCTTCCTACAATGAGCAGTTCTTC. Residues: CASSLTRDRGLSSYNEQFF.

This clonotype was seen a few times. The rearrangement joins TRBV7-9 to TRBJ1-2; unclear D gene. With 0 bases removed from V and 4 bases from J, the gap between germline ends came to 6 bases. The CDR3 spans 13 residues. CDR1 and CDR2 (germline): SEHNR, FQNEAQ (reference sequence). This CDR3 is CASSLADLYGYTF. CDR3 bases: TGTGCCAGCAGCTTAGCCGATCTCTATGGCTACACCTTC.

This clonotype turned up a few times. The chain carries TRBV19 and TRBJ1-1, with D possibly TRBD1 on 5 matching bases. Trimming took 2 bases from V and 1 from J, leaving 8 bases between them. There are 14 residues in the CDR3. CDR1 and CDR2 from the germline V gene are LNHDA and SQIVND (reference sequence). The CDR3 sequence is CASSIHRGNTEAFF. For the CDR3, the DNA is TGTGCCAGTAGTATACATAGGGGGAACACTGAAGCTTTCTTT.

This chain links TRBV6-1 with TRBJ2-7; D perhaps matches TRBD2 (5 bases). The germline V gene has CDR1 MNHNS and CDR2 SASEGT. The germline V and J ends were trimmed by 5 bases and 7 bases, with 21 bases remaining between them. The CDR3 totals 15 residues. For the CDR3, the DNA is TGTGCCAGCAGTTCTCGGACTCCGCGGGCACCTGAGCAGTACGTC. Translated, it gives CASSSRTPRAPEQYV.

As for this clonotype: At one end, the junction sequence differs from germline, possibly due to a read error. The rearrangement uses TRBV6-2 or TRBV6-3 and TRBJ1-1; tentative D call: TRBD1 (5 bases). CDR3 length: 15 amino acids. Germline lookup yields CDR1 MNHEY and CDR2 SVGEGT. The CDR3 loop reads CASSYSNQPGGEACF. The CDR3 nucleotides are TGTGCCAGCAGTTACTCGAATCAACCTGGGGGTGAAGCTTGCTTT.

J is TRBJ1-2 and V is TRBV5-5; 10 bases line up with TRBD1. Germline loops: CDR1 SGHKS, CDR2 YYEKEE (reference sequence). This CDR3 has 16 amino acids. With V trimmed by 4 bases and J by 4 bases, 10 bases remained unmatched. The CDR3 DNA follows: TGTGCCAGCAGCCCGGGTCCCGGGACAGGGGCCTATGGCTACACCTTC. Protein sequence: CASSPGPGTGAYGYTF. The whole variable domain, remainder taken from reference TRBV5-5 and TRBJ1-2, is DAGVTQSPTHLIKTRGQQVTLRCSPISGHKSVSWYQQVLGQGPQFIFQYYEKEERGRGNFPDRFSARQFPNYSSELNVNALLLGDSALYLCASSPGPGTGAYGYTFGSGTRLTVV.

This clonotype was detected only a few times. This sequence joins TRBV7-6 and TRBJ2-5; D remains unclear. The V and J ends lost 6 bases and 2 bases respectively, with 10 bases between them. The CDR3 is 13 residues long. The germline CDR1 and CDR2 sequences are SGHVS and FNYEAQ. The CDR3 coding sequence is TGTGCCAGCAGACCGGCCACGCAAGAGACCCAGTACTTC. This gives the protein CASRPATQETQYF.

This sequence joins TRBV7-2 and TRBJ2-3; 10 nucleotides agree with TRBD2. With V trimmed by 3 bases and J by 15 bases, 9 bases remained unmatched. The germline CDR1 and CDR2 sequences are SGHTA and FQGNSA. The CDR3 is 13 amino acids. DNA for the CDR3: TGTGCCAGCAGCTTCGAAACTAGCGGGATTGGATATTTT. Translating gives CASSFETSGIGYF.

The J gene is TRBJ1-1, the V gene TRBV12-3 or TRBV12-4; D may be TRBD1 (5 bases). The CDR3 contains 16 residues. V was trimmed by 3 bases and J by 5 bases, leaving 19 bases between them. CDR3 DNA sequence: TGTGCCAGCAGTTTGGAGGTTGCAGGGAGAGGTACTGAAGCTTTCTTT. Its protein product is CASSLEVAGRGTEAFF.

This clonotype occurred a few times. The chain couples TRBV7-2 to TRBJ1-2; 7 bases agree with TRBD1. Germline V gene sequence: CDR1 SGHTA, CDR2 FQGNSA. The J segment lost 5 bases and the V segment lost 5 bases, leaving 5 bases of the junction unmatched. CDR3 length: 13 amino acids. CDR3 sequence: CASSPGQSYGYTF. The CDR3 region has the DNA TGTGCCAGCAGCCCGGGACAGTCATATGGCTACACCTTC.

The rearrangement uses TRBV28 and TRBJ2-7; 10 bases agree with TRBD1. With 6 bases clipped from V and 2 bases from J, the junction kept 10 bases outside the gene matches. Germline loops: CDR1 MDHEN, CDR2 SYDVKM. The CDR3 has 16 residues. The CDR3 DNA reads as TGTGCCAGCAGAACCGGGACAGGGGCGGGCACCTACGAGCAGTACGTC. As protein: CASRTGTGAGTYEQYV.

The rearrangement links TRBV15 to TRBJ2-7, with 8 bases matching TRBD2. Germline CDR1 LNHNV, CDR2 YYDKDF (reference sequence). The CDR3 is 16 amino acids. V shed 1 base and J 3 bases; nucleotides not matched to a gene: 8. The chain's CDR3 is CATSRGGGGQNYEQYF. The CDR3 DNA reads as TGTGCCACCAGCAGAGGGGGCGGGGGGCAGAACTACGAGCAGTACTTC.

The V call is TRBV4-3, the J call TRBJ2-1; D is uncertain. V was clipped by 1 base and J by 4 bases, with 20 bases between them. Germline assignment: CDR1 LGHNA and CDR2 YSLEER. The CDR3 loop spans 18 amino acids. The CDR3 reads CASSQVTFAHVGYNEQFF. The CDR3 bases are TGCGCCAGCAGCCAAGTCACCTTCGCACACGTGGGTTACAATGAGCAGTTCTTC.

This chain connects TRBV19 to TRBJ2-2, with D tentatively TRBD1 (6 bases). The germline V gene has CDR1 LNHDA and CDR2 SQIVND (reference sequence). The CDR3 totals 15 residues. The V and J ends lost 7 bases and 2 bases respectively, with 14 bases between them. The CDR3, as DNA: TGTGCCAGTAAAGGTTCACAGGGTAACACCGGGGAGCTGTTTTTT. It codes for CASKGSQGNTGELFF.

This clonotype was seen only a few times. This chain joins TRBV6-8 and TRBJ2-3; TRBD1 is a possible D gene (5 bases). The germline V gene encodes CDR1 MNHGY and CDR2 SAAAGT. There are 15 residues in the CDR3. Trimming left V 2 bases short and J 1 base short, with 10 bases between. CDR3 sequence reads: CASSYQGLGTDTQYF. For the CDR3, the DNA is TGTGCCAGCAGTTACCAGGGCTTGGGCACAGATACGCAGTATTTT.

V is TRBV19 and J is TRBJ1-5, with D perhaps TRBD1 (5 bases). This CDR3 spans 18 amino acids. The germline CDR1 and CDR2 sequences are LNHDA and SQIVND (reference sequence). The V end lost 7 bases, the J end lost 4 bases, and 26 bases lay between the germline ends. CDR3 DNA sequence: TGTGCCAGTACCAACGACTGGCGGGGCTGGAAACTTAATCAGCCCCAGCATTTT. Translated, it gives CASTNDWRGWKLNQPQHF. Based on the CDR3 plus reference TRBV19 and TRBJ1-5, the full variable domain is DGGITQSPKYLFRKEGQNVTLSCEQNLNHDAMYWYRQDPGQGLRLIYYSQIVNDFQKGDIAEGYSVSREKKESFPLTVTSAQKNPTAFYLCASTNDWRGWKLNQPQHFGDGTRLSIL.

CDR3 DNA: TGTGCCAGCAGCGAGGGGGAGGGCTCCTACAATGAGCAGTTCTTC. Translation gives CASSEGEGSYNEQFF. The chain employs TRBV9 and TRBJ2-1; maybe TRBD2 (7 bases). The germline CDR1 and CDR2 sequences are SGDLS and YYNGEE. V shed 3 bases and J shed 0 bases, with 10 bases lying between them. The CDR3 covers 15 residues. The whole variable domain, filled in from reference TRBV9 and TRBJ2-1, reads DSGVTQTPKHLITATGQRVTLRCSPRSGDLSVYWYQQSLDQGLQFLIQYYNGEERAKGNILERFSAQQFPDLHSELNLSSLELGDSALYFCASSEGEGSYNEQFFGPGTRLTVL.